The 15 T cell receptor beta chains in this list originate from one sample, sequenced in a study of T-cell reconstitution after alpha-beta-depleted transplantation in children. For TCRbeta, the library was prepared with unique molecular identifiers. TCRdb re-called the PCR reads through MiXCR, storing one row per CDR3 protein. The data contain more than 300,000 distinct CDR3 sequences, roughly 17% of them singletons. The sequencing used PBMCs, mostly from graft donor cells, collected 360 days after TCRalphabeta/CD19-depleted stem cell transplant. Receptors were obtained from a male patient between 2 and 10 years old who had a stem cell transplant for acute lymphoblastic leukemia, so the T cells may come from the graft donor.

This clonotype has only a few counts. The rearrangement uses TRBV11-2 and TRBJ2-1; 9 bases match TRBD2. V trimming: 5 bases; J trimming: 0 bases; junction bases outside the gene matches: 17. Germline V gene lookup returns CDR1 SGHAT and CDR2 FQNNGV. This CDR3 is 20 amino acids long. In DNA form, the CDR3 reads TGTGCCAGCAGCCCAACCGACTCCTTTTTTAGCGGGGGCTCCTACAATGAGCAGTTCTTC. Amino acids: CASSPTDSFFSGGSYNEQFF.

In nucleotides, the CDR3 is TGTGCCAGCTCACCTCTACAGGGGTACAACTTCGACGAGCAGTACTTC. This sequence encodes CASSPLQGYNFDEQYF. The rearrangement joins TRBV18 to TRBJ2-7; 7 bases fit TRBD1. The germline CDR1 and CDR2 sequences are KGHSH and LQKENI. The V segment lost 3 bases and the J segment 5 bases; nucleotides outside the gene matches: 13. The CDR3 spans 16 residues.

This clonotype was counted between two and nine times. The CDR3 DNA reads TGTGCCAGCTCACCCCGACAGTTCTATGGCTACACCTTC. Amino acids: CASSPRQFYGYTF. This chain uses TRBV18 with TRBJ1-2; a possible D gene is TRBD1 (5 bases). V was trimmed by 3 bases and J by 4 bases, leaving 9 bases between them. Germline-derived CDR1 and CDR2 are KGHSH and LQKENI. The CDR3 totals 13 residues.

There are many counts of this clonotype. The V and J genes are TRBV12-3 or TRBV12-4 and TRBJ2-1, with TRBD2 matching 13 bases. CDR3 size: 14 residues. J gave up 9 bases and V 6 bases, and 5 bases lay outside the gene matches. Here the CDR3 reads CASSRGLAGVEQFF. DNA for the CDR3: TGTGCCAGCAGCCGAGGACTAGCGGGAGTTGAGCAGTTCTTC.

In this sample, this clonotype turned up a few times. The rearrangement joins TRBV4-1 to TRBJ1-4; 8 nucleotides match TRBD1. The CDR3 has 15 amino acids. In germline, CDR1 is MGHRA, CDR2 YSYEKL. Germline trimming cut 5 bases from V and 4 bases from J; bases unmatched to any gene: 6. The CDR3 nucleotides are TGCGCCAGCAGCTTACGGACAGGGCATAATGAAAAACTGTTTTTT. It encodes CASSLRTGHNEKLFF.

This clonotype turned up a few times. This chain joins TRBV4-3 and TRBJ2-3; 8 bases align to TRBD1. V shed 0 bases, J shed 6 bases, and the junction held 5 bases outside the gene matches. The CDR3 runs to 15 residues. Per germline, CDR1 LGHNA and CDR2 YSLEER. DNA for the CDR3: TGCGCCAGCAGCCAAGACCGCAGGGGGCGTGATACGCAGTATTTT. Translated: CASSQDRRGRDTQYF.

The chain joins TRBV29-1 to TRBJ2-7, with TRBD1 matching 7 bases. The V gene end was trimmed by 7 bases and the J gene end by 0 bases; junction bases not matched to a gene: 3. Germline-derived CDR1 and CDR2 are SQVTM and ANQGSEA. The CDR3 sequence is 12 residues long. The CDR3 region is CSGGDSSYEQYF. DNA for the CDR3: TGCAGCGGAGGGGACAGCTCCTACGAGCAGTACTTC.

This clonotype was counted between two and nine times. The chain uses TRBV4-3 and TRBJ2-1; tentatively, D is TRBD2 (6 bases). V was pared by 0 bases and J by 8 bases, with 20 bases between. CDR3 length equals 17 residues. CDR1 is LGHNA and CDR2 is YSLEER in the germline V gene. As DNA, the CDR3 is TGCGCCAGCAGCCAAGAGCTCTGGAGGGCCGTGGGAGATGAGCAGTTCTTC. It is translated as CASSQELWRAVGDEQFF.

The chain couples TRBV7-9 to TRBJ2-7; D unresolved. CDR1 is SEHNR and CDR2 is FQNEAQ in the germline V gene (reference sequence). This CDR3 is built from 14 residues. V was clipped by 5 bases and J by 0 bases, with 11 bases between them. The DNA of the CDR3 is TGTGCCAGCAGCAGAGAAACGGGCTCCTACGAGCAGTACTTC. Protein product: CASSRETGSYEQYF. Together with reference TRBV7-9 and TRBJ2-7, the CDR3 gives the full variable domain: DTGVSQNPRHKITKRGQNVTFRCDPISEHNRLYWYRQTLGQGPEFLTYFQNEAQLEKSRLLSDRFSAERPKGSFSTLEIQRTEQGDSAMYLCASSRETGSYEQYFGPGTRLTVT.

The chain uses TRBV4-1 and TRBJ2-6; TRBD2 might be the D (6 bases). CDR3 length equals 17 residues. Germline V gives CDR1 MGHRA, CDR2 YSYEKL. V lost 4 bases and J lost 4, with 17 bases in between. Here the CDR3 reads CASSLSPWGRGANVLTF. The DNA of the CDR3 is TGCGCCAGCAGCCTAAGCCCCTGGGGGAGGGGGGCCAACGTCCTGACTTTC.

The V and J genes are TRBV7-2 and TRBJ1-2; no firm D call. CDR1 is SGHTA and CDR2 is FQGNSA in the germline V gene. This CDR3 has 13 residues. Trimming took off 3 bases at V and 5 bases at J, with 10 bases between the two ends. Here the CDR3 reads CASSLPVYYGYTF. Here the CDR3 DNA reads TGTGCCAGCAGCTTGCCAGTTTATTATGGCTACACCTTC.

This clonotype was picked up a small number of times. The chain links TRBV5-6 to TRBJ1-2; a possible D gene is TRBD1 (6 bases). Germline CDR1 SGHDT, CDR2 YYEEEE. This CDR3 spans 13 amino acids. Trimming cost V 6 bases and J 5 bases, with 14 bases left between them. CDR3 sequence reads: CASKPTGYYGYTF. CDR3 coding DNA: TGTGCCAGCAAGCCAACAGGGTATTATGGCTACACCTTC.

This clonotype appeared many times. V usage is TRBV5-1 and J usage is TRBJ2-2; the match to TRBD1 covers 8 bases. CDR1 and CDR2 (germline): SGHRS, YFSETQ. With V trimmed by 2 bases and J by 3 bases, 3 bases remained unmatched. The CDR3 contains 15 residues. DNA for the CDR3: TGCGCCAGCAGCTTAGACAGGGGAGACACCGGGGAGCTGTTTTTT. Protein product: CASSLDRGDTGELFF.

This clonotype appeared a few times. The CDR3 loop reads CASGPKARYEQYF. The CDR3 coding sequence is TGTGCTAGTGGCCCTAAGGCGCGCTACGAGCAGTACTTC. The chain couples TRBV12-5 to TRBJ2-7; D call uncertain. Trimming shortened V by 6 bases and J by 3 bases, and 12 bases separated the two germline ends. The CDR3 runs 13 residues. Germline V gene lookup returns CDR1 LGHNT and CDR2 FRNRAP.

The sample holds many counts of this clonotype. V is TRBV29-1 and J is TRBJ1-2; no clear D gene. Trimming took off 7 bases at V and 7 bases at J, with 19 bases between the two ends. CDR1 is SQVTM and CDR2 is ANQGSEA in the germline V gene. The CDR3 is 13 amino acids. CDR3 DNA: TGCAGCGAACTCCGGGTCCCCGGCAGTGGCTACACCTTC. It codes for CSELRVPGSGYTF. The full variable domain, completed using reference TRBV29-1 and TRBJ1-2, is SAVISQKPSRDICQRGTSLTIQCQVDSQVTMMFWYRQQPGQSLTLIATANQGSEATYESGFVIDKFPISRPNLTFSTLTVSNMSPEDSSIYLCSELRVPGSGYTFGSGTRLTVV.